This TCR beta chain was documented in a study of T cell responses to AZD1222 COVID-19 vaccine. Turning to the study itself: The analysis combined second doses at about 4 or about 12 weeks.

Produced via immunoSEQ multiplex PCR; TCRdb's table is partial and in-frame only. The sample lists 140,000 to 150,000 clones, about 93% occurring once. General study results and limits: Once two AZD1222 doses were given, Spike-specific TCR breadth and depth went up. AZD1222 recipients seropositive at baseline numbered only five to seven. White British donors predominated, females outnumbered males, and clonal diversity was possibly underestimated.

This clone showed up just once. What it binds is unknown. Trimming took 3 bases from V and 4 from J, leaving 13 bases between them. The CDR3 covers 14 residues. Per germline, CDR1 GTSNPN and CDR2 SVGIG (reference sequence). This sequence originates from an adult in good health. The V and J genes are TRBV30 and TRBJ2-1; D not certain. The specimen was peripheral blood, collected on day 0 of AZD1222 vaccination. The CDR3, as DNA: TGTGCCTGGAGGGGTTTGAGCGAGTACAATGAGCAGTTCTTC. Translation gives CAWRGLSEYNEQFF.